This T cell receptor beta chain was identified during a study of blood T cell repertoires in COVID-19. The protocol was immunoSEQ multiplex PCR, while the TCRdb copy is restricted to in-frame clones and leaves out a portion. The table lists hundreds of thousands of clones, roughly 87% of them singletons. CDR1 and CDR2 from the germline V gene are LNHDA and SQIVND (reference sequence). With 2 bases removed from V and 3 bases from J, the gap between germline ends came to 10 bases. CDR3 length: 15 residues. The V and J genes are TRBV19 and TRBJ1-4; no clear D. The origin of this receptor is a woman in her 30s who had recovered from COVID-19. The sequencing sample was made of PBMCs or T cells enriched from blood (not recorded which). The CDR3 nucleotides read TGTGCCAGTAGTATACCCCTGGAGGCTAATGAAAAACTGTTTTTT. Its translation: CASSIPLEANEKLFF. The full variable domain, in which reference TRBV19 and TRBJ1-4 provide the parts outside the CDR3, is DGGITQSPKYLFRKEGQNVTLSCEQNLNHDAMYWYRQDPGQGLRLIYYSQIVNDFQKGDIAEGYSVSREKKESFPLTVTSAQKNPTAFYLCASSIPLEANEKLFFGSGTQLSVL.